This TCR beta chain was recovered during a study of OX40 agonist ivuxolimab in advanced cancers. Method: immunoSEQ multiplex PCR; TCRdb's copy keeps in-frame clones and lacks some. The data contain 150,000 to 170,000 clones, 90% to 95% of them seen just once; the ten biggest clones take up about 0.31%. This CDR3 has 15 amino acids. The germline CDR1 and CDR2 sequences are MRHNA and SNTAGT. The germline V and J ends were trimmed by 0 bases and 4 bases, with 10 bases remaining between them. This specimen consisted of CD4+ or CD8+ T cells sorted from blood, obtained in a trial of the OX40 agonist ivuxolimab. This chain connects TRBV6-4 to TRBJ2-1; no reliable D call. This clonotype was sampled from an adult with an advanced solid tumor such as melanoma, head and neck, liver or kidney cancer. The CDR3 DNA is TGTGCCAGCAGTGACTCGGGCAGCACATACAATGAGCAGTTCTTC. Translated, it gives CASSDSGSTYNEQFF.